This entry lists 15 T cell receptor beta chains sequenced from one sample in a study of blood T cell repertoires in COVID-19. TCRdb keeps only in-frame clones here, not all; method: immunoSEQ multiplex PCR. The sample lists approximately 170,000 clones; approximately 80% were seen once. The sequencing input was peripheral blood. These receptors originate from a woman aged 45-59 years with acute or convalescent COVID-19.

V is TRBV27 and J is TRBJ2-6, with 8 bases lining up with TRBD1. V lost 5 bases and J lost 0; bases outside the gene matches: 9. The length of the CDR3 is 18 residues. The germline gives CDR1 MNHEY, CDR2 SMNVEV (reference sequence). For the CDR3, the DNA is TGTGCCAGCAGTCCTCTCGGGACAGGAATCTCTGGGGCCAACGTCCTGACTTTC. This sequence encodes CASSPLGTGISGANVLTF.

The chain recombines TRBV2 with TRBJ1-1; D unclear. Trimming shortened V by 5 bases and J by 5 bases, and 6 bases separated the two germline ends. CDR1 and CDR2 (germline): SNHLY, FYNNEI. The CDR3 has 11 amino acids. The CDR3 is CASSLRTEAFF. The CDR3 nucleotides are TGTGCCAGCAGTCTACGGACTGAAGCTTTCTTT.

The chain recombines TRBV9 with TRBJ2-2; no definite D call. V shed 0 bases and J shed 4 bases, with 10 bases lying between them. The CDR3 runs to 15 residues. Germline CDR1 and CDR2: SGDLS and YYNGEE. CDR3 sequence (DNA): TGTGCCAGCAGCGTAGCCGGTTTTACCACCGGGGAGCTGTTTTTT. It is translated as CASSVAGFTTGELFF.

The chain couples TRBV7-2 to TRBJ1-3, with D perhaps TRBD1 (6 bases). Germline lookup yields CDR1 SGHTA and CDR2 FQGNSA. Trimming stripped 2 bases from V and 3 bases from J, with 14 bases between. The CDR3 sequence is 16 residues long. The CDR3 bases are TGTGCCAGCAGCTTATCAGGACCCAGGGGTGGAAACACCATATATTTT. Protein: CASSLSGPRGGNTIYF.

The chain is built from TRBV2 and TRBJ1-2; 9 positions agree with TRBD1. The CDR3 has 15 residues. Germline values: CDR1 SNHLY, CDR2 FYNNEI. Trimming cost V 5 bases and J 5 bases; bases outside gene matches: 9. CDR3 amino acids: CASSTQGAPIYGYTF. CDR3 coding DNA: TGTGCCAGCAGTACACAGGGGGCTCCCATTTATGGCTACACCTTC.

The chain joins TRBV6-5 to TRBJ2-1, with TRBD2 matching over 10 bases. The CDR3 is 15 amino acids. The germline CDR1 and CDR2 sequences are MNHEY and SVGAGI. The V segment lost 5 bases and the J segment 5 bases; nucleotides outside the gene matches: 6. CDR3 bases: TGTGCCAGCAGTCCCGGGACTAGCGCCGACAATGAGCAGTTCTTC. Amino acid sequence: CASSPGTSADNEQFF.

The chain combines TRBV10-1 with TRBJ2-7; 8 positions match TRBD2. The CDR3 extends over 13 amino acids. V gave up 5 bases and J gave up 6 bases; unmatched junction bases: 6. Germline CDR1 WNHNN, CDR2 SYGVQD (reference sequence). CDR3 protein: CASSPGTRGEQYF. CDR3 nucleotides: TGCGCCAGCAGTCCCGGGACTAGGGGCGAGCAGTACTTC.

V gene TRBV29-1 combines with J gene TRBJ2-7; 7 nucleotides match TRBD1. The CDR3 totals 13 residues. V lost 5 bases, J lost 2 bases, and 6 bases stayed unmatched. Germline lookup yields CDR1 SQVTM and CDR2 ANQGSEA. As DNA, the CDR3 is TGCAGCGTTTGGGGACAGAAGACCTACGAGCAGTACTTC. Encoded protein: CSVWGQKTYEQYF.

The J gene is TRBJ2-7, the V gene TRBV5-1; D may be TRBD2 (6 bases). V was cut by 4 bases and J by 0 bases, with 14 bases left in between. Per the germline V gene, CDR1 is SGHRS and CDR2 is YFSETQ. The CDR3 loop spans 15 amino acids. The CDR3 sequence is CASSAGTYSSYEQYF. The DNA for the CDR3 is TGCGCCAGCAGCGCAGGGACTTATAGCTCCTACGAGCAGTACTTC.

The DNA for the CDR3 is TGTGCCAGCAGCTTGGCGGGAGGGCCCACAGATACGCAGTATTTT. The encoded protein is CASSLAGGPTDTQYF. This chain connects TRBV7-9 to TRBJ2-3, with 9 nucleotides matching TRBD2. Germline-derived CDR1 and CDR2 are SEHNR and FQNEAQ (reference sequence). V was pared by 3 bases and J by 2 bases, with 3 bases of the junction left unmatched. The CDR3 contains 15 residues.

This clone was seen at least ten times. One junction end disagrees with the germline gene, perhaps due to a read error. The V and J genes are TRBV5-8 and TRBJ2-1; TRBD2 is a possible D gene (5 bases). The CDR3 covers 16 residues. Germline CDR1 SGHTS, CDR2 YDEGEE. The CDR3 region has the DNA TGTGCCAGCAGATTGGAGGTGGGAGTCATCTACAATGAGCAGTTCTTC. Encoded protein: CASRLEVGVIYNEQFF. The whole variable domain, remainder taken from reference TRBV5-8 and TRBJ2-1, is EAGVTQSPTHLIKTRGQQATLRCSPISGHTSVYWYQQALGLGLQFLLWYDEGEERNRGNFPPRFSGRQFPNYSSELNVNALELEDSALYLCASRLEVGVIYNEQFFGPGTRLTVL.

The chain couples TRBV6-2 or TRBV6-3 to TRBJ2-7, with 14 bases lining up with TRBD2. CDR3 size: 15 residues. V shed 2 bases and J 5 bases; nucleotides not matched to a gene: 2. CDR1 is MNHEY and CDR2 is SVGEGT in the germline V gene. The CDR3 DNA sequence: TGTGCCAGCAGTTACCCGGGACTAGCGGGAGACGAGCAGTACTTC. Translated, it gives CASSYPGLAGDEQYF.

The count of this clone is one. The chain is built from TRBV5-5 and TRBJ2-3; no firm D call. V lost 4 bases to trimming and J lost 4 bases, with 13 bases between them. In germline, CDR1 is SGHKS, CDR2 YYEKEE (reference sequence). There are 14 residues in the CDR3. Here the CDR3 reads CASSLELGADTQYF. The CDR3 DNA is TGTGCCAGCAGCCTGGAACTTGGAGCAGATACGCAGTATTTT.

This clone was observed once. This chain uses TRBV6-5 with TRBJ1-2; D is undetermined. CDR3 length equals 11 residues. CDR1 and CDR2 (germline): MNHEY, SVGAGI. V was trimmed by 2 bases and J by 9 bases, leaving 7 bases between them. The CDR3 region is CASSYGNSYTF. CDR3 DNA sequence: TGTGCCAGCAGTTACGGCAATAGCTACACCTTC.

The chain recombines TRBV7-2 with TRBJ2-3; 8 positions agree with TRBD2. In germline, CDR1 is SGHTA, CDR2 FQGNSA. V lost 7 bases, J lost 7 bases, and 22 bases stayed unmatched. The CDR3 loop spans 18 amino acids. The CDR3 nucleotides are TGTGCCAGCATCCCTCGAGGGGGAGCGGGGGACCGCCTAAATACGCAGTATTTT. It codes for CASIPRGGAGDRLNTQYF.